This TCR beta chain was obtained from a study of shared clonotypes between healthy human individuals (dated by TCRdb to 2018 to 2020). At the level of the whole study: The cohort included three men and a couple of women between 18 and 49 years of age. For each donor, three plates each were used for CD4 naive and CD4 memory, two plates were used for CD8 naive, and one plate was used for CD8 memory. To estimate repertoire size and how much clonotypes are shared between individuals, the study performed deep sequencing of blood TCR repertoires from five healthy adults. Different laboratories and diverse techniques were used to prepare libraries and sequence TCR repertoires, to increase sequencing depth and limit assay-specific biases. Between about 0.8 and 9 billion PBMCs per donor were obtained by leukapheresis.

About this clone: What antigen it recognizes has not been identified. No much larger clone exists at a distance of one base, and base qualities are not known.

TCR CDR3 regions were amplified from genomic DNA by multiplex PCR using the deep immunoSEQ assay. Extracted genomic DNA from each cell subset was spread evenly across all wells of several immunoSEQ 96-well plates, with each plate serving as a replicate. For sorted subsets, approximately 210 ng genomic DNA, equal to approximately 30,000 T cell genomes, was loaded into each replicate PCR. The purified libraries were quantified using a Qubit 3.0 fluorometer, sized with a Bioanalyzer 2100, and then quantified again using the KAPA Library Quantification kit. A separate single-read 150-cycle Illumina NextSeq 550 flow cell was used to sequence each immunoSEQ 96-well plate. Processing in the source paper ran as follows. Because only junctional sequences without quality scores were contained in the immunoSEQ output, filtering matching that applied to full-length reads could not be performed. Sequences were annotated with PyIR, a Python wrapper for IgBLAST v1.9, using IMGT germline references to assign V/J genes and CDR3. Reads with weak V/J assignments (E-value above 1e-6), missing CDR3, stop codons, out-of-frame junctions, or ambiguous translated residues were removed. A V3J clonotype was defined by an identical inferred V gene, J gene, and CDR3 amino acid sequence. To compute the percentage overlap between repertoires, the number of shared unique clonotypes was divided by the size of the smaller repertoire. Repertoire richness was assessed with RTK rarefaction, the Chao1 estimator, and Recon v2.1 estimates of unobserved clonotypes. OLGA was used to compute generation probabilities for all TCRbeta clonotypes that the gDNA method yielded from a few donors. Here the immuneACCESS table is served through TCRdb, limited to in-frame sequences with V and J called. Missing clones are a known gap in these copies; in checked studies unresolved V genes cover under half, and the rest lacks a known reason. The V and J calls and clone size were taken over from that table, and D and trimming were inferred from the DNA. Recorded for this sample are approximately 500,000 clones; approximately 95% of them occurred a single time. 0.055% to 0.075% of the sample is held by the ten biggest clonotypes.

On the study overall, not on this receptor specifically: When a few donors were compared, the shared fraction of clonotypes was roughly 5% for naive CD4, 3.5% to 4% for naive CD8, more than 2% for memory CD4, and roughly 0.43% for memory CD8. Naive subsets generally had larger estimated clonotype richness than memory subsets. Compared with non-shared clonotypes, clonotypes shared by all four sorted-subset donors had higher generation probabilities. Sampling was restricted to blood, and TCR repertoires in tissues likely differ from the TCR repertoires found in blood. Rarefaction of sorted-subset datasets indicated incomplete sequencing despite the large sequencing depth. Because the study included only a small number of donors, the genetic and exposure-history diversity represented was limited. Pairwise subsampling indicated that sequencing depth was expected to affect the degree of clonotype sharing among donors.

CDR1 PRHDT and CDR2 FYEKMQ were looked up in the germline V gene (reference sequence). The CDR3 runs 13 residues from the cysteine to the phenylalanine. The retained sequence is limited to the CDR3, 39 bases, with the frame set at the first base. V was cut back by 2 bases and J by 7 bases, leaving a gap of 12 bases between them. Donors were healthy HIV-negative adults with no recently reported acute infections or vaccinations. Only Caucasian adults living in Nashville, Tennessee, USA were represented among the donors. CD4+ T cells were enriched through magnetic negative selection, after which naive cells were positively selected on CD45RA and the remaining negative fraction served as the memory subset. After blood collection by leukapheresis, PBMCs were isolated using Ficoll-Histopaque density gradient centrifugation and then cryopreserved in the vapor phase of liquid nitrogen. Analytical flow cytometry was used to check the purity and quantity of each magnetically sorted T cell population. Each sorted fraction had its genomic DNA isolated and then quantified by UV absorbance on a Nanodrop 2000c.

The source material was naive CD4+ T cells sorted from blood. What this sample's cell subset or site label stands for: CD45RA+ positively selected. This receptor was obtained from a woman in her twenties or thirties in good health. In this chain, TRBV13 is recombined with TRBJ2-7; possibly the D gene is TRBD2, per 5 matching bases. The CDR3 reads CASSLTSGVEQYF. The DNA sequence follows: TGTGCCAGCAGCTTAACTAGTGGGGTGGAGCAGTACTTC.